This T cell receptor (beta chain) was sequenced during a study of vaccination effects on CD4 cells after COVID-19. V was trimmed by 3 bases and J by 7 bases, leaving 4 bases between them. Per the germline V gene, CDR1 is LNHDA and CDR2 is SQIVND (reference sequence). The CDR3 contains 12 residues. ViraFEST assay sequencing came after antigen-specific CD4+ T cells were expanded with viral peptide pools. CD4+ T cell isolation took place after less than 13 days of culture. The vaccine recipients had no prior SARS-CoV-2 infection, with negative nucleocapsid antibodies. Wells of roughly 2.1 million PBMC each were grown with about 9.8 IU/ml IL-2 and around 10 ug/ml peptides. With respect to this clone: Antigen specificity is unknown.

Produced via immunoSEQ multiplex PCR; TCRdb's table is partial and in-frame only. The sample holds roughly 33,000 clones, around four fifths seen once. J is TRBJ1-6 and V is TRBV19; no reliable D call. This TCR came from a human donor who received a COVID-19 vaccine. The source was CD4+ T cells from PBMCs cultured with HCoV-OC43 spike peptides, collected before COVID-19 vaccination. Stated subset: HCoV-OC43 spike overlapping peptide pool stimulation. In DNA form, the CDR3 reads TGTGCCAGTAGTATTCGGAATTCACCCCTCCACTTT. It translates to CASSIRNSPLHF.